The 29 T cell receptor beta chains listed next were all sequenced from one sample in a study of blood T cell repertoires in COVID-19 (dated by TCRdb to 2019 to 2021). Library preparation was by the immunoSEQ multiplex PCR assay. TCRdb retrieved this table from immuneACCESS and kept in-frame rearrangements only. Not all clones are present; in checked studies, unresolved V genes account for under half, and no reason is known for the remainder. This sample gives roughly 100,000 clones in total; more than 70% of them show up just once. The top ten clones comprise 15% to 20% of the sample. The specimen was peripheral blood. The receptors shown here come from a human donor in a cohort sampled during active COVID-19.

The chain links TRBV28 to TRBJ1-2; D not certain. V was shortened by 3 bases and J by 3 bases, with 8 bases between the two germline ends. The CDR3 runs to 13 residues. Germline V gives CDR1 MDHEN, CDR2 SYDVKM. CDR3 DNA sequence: TGTGCCAGCAGTTTGCGGCAACACTATGGCTACACCTTC. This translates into CASSLRQHYGYTF.

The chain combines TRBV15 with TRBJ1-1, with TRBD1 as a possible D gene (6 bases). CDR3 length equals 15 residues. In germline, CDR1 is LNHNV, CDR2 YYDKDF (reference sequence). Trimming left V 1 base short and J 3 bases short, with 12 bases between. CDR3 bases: TGTGCCACCAGCAGAGCGAGGACAGCCTACACTGAAGCTTTCTTT. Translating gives CATSRARTAYTEAFF.

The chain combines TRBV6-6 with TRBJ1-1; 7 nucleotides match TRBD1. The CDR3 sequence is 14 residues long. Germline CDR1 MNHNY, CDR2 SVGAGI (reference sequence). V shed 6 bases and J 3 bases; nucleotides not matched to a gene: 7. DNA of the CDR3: TGTGCCAGCAGCCGCGGGGACAGCGACACTGAAGCTTTCTTT. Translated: CASSRGDSDTEAFF.

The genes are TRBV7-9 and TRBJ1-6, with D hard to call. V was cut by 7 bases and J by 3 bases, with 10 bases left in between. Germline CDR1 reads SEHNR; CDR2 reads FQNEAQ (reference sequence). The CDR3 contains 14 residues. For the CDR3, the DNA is TGTGCCAGCACCCCCGGAGACTATAATTCACCCCTCCACTTT. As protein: CASTPGDYNSPLHF.

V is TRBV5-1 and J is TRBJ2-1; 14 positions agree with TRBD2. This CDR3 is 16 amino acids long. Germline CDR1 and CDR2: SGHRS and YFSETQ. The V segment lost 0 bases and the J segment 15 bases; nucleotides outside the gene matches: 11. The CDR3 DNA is TGCGCCAGCAGCTTGGCTCCGACTAGCGGGGGGGCCTCGCCGTTCTTC. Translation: CASSLAPTSGGASPFF.

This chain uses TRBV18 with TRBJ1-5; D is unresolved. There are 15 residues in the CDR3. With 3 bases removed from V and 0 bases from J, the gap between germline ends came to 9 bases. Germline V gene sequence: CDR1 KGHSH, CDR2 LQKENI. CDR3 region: CASSPESDSNQPQHF. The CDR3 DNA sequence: TGTGCCAGCTCACCGGAGTCGGATAGCAATCAGCCCCAGCATTTT.

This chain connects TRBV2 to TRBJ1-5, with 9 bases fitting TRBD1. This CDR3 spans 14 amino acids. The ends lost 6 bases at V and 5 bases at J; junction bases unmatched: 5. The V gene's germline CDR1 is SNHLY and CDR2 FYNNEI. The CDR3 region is CASSRRTGDQPQHF. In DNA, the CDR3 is TGTGCCAGCAGCCGAAGGACAGGGGATCAGCCCCAGCATTTT.

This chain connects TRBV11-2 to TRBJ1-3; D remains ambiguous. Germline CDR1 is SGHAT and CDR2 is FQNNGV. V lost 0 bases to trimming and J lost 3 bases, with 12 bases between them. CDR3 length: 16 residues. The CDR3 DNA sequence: TGTGCCAGCAGCTTAGATGCCAGAGGAGGTGGAAACACCATATATTTT. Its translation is CASSLDARGGGNTIYF.

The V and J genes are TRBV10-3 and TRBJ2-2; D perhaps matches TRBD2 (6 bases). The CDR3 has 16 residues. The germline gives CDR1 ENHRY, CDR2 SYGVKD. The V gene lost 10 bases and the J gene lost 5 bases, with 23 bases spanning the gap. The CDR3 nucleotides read TGTGCCACCCGGACGACCCTCGGAGGGGAGACCGGGGAGCTGTTTTTT. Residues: CATRTTLGGETGELFF.

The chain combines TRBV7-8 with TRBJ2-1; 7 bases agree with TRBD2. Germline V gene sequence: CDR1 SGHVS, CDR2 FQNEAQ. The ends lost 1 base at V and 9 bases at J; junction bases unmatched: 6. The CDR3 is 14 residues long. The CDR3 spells CASSLVSWGGEQFF. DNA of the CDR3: TGTGCCAGCAGCTTAGTATCTTGGGGGGGTGAGCAGTTCTTC.

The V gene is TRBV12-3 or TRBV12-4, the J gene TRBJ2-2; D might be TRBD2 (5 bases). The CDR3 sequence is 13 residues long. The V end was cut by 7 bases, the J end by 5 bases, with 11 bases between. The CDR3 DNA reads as TGTGCCAGCAAAAAGGGCGGGACCGGGGAGCTGTTTTTT. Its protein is CASKKGGTGELFF.

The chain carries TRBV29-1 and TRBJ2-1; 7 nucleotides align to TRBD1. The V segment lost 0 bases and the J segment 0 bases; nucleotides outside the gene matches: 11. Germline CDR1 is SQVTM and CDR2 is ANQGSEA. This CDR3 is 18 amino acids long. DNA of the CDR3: TGCAGCGTTGAAGATACCCCCCGGACAGGAAGCTCCTACAATGAGCAGTTCTTC. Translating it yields CSVEDTPRTGSSYNEQFF.

The CDR3 nucleotides read TGTGCCAGTAGTCTTCTTATCCCGGGACAGGGGGCTTCCTCTGGAAACACCATATATTTT. It specifies CASSLLIPGQGASSGNTIYF. The V gene is TRBV19, the J gene TRBJ1-3, with 12 positions matching TRBD1. CDR3 size: 20 residues. CDR1 is LNHDA, CDR2 SQIVND, per germline (reference sequence). V gave up 5 bases and J gave up 0 bases; unmatched junction bases: 14.

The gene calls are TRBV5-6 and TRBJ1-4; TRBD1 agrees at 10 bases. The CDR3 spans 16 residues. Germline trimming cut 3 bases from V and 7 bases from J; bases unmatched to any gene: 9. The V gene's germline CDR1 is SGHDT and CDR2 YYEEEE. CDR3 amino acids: CASSSLKTGGFEKLFF. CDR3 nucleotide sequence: TGTGCCAGCAGCTCTCTAAAGACAGGGGGCTTTGAAAAACTGTTTTTT.

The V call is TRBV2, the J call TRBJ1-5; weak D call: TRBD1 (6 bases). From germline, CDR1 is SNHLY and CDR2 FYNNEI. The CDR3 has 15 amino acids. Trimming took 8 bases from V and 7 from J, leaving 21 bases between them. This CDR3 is CASGQEQGLGQPQHF. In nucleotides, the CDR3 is TGTGCCAGCGGCCAAGAACAGGGTCTGGGCCAGCCCCAGCATTTT.

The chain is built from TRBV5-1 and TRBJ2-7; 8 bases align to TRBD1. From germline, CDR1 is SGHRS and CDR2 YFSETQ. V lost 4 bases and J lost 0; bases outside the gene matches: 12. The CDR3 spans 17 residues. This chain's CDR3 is CASSLGGDRWVSYEQYF. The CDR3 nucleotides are TGCGCCAGCAGCCTGGGCGGGGACAGGTGGGTCTCCTACGAGCAGTACTTC.

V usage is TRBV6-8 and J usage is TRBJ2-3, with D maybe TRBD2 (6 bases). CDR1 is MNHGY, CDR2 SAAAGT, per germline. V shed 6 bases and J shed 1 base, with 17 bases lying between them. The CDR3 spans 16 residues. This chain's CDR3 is CASSEEGRDRTDTQYF. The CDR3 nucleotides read TGTGCCAGCAGCGAGGAGGGGCGAGACCGCACAGATACGCAGTATTTT.

The CDR3, as DNA: TGCAGTGCTAGTCCGGACAGGGGGCGCCTGAGCACTGAAGCTTTCTTT. Residues: CSASPDRGRLSTEAFF. The chain joins TRBV20-1 to TRBJ1-1; 11 bases line up with TRBD1. Germline loops: CDR1 DFQATT, CDR2 SNEGSKA (reference sequence). This CDR3 has 16 residues. Trimming removed 3 bases from V and 4 bases from J; junction bases left unmatched: 10.

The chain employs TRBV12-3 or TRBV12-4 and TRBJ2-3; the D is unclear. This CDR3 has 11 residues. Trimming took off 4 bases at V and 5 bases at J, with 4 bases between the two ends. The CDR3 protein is CASSYGDTQYF. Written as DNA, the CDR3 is TGTGCCAGCAGTTACGGAGATACGCAGTATTTT.

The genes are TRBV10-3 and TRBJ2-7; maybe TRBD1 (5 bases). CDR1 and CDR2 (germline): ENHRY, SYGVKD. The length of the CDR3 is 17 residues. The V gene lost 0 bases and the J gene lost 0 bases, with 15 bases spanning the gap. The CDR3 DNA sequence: TGTGCCATCAGTGAGTCGCTCGTCGGACATAACTCCTACGAGCAGTACTTC. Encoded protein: CAISESLVGHNSYEQYF.

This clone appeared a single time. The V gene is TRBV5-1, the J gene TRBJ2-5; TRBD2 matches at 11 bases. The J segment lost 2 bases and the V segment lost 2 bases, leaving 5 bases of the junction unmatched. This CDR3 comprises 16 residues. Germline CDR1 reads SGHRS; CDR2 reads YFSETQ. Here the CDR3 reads CASSFLGLAAQETQYF. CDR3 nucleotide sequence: TGCGCCAGCAGCTTTTTGGGACTAGCGGCACAAGAGACCCAGTACTTC.

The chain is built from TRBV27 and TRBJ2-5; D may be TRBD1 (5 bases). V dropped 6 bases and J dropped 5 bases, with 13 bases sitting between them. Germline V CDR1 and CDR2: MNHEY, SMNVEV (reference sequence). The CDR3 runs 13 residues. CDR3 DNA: TGTGCCAGCAGCCCGACAGATTCGGAGACCCAGTACTTC. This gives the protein CASSPTDSETQYF.

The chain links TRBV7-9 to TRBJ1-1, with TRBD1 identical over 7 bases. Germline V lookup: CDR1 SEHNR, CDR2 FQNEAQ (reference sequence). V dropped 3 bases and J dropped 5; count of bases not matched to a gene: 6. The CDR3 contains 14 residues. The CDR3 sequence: CASSFSSDRTEAFF. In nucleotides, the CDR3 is TGTGCCAGCAGCTTCTCATCGGACAGGACTGAAGCTTTCTTT.

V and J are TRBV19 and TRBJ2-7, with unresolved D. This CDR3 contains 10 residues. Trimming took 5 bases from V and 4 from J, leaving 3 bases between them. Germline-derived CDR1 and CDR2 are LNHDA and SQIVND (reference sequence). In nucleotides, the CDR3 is TGTGCCAGTAGTGCGTACGAGCAGTACTTC. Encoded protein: CASSAYEQYF.

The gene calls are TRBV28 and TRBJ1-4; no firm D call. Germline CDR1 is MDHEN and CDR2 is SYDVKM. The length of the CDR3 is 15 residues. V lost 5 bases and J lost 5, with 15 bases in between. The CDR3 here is CASSLKHQRNEKLFF. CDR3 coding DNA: TGTGCCAGCAGTCTGAAGCATCAAAGAAATGAAAAACTGTTTTTT.

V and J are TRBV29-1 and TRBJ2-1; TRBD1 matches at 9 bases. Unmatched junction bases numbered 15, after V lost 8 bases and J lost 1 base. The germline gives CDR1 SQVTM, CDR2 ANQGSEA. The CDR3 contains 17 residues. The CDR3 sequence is CSSLGQGNWDSYNEQFF. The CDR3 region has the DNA TGCAGCTCTCTCGGACAGGGGAATTGGGATTCCTACAATGAGCAGTTCTTC.

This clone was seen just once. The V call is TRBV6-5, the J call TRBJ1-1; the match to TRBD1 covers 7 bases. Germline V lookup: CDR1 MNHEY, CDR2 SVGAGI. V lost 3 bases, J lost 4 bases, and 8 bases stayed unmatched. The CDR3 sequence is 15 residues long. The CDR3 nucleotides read TGTGCCAGCAGTTATTACAGGGGCGGTGGCACTGAAGCTTTCTTT. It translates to CASSYYRGGGTEAFF.

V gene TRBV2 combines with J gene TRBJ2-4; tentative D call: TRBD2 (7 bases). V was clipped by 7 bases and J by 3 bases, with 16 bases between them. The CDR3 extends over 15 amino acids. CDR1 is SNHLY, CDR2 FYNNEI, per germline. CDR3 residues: CASNDPGGVKNIQYF. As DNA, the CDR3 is TGTGCCAGCAACGACCCGGGGGGCGTCAAAAACATTCAGTACTTC.

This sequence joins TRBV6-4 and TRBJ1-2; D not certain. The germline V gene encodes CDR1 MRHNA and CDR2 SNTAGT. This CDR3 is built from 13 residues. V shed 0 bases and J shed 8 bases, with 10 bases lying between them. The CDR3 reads CASSDSGRRGYTF. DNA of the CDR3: TGTGCCAGCAGTGACTCGGGCAGAAGGGGCTACACCTTC.